This passage covers 30 T cell receptor beta chains from one sample sequenced in a study of early T cells in non-severe SARS-CoV-2 infection (dated by TCRdb to the early 2020s). Receptor amplification or capture employed 5' RACE. Sequenced on a NextSeq 500. TCRdb passed the public sequencing reads through fastp at Q25 and MiXCR, retaining productive beta sequences. All rows with the same CDR3 protein become a single entry with the most common DNA and genes. This sample comprises 70,000 or so distinct CDR3 sequences, approximately 12% of them detected only once. The ten largest account for roughly 1.3% of the sample. The sequencing input was whole blood. The receptors were sampled from an adult who was a healthcare worker with PCR-confirmed SARS-CoV-2 infection or an uninfected control (not recorded which).

This chain uses TRBV28 with TRBJ1-6; D is unresolved. V shed 5 bases and J shed 11 bases, with 13 bases lying between them. Germline V gene lookup returns CDR1 MDHEN and CDR2 SYDVKM. The length of the CDR3 is 13 residues. The CDR3 DNA sequence: TGTGCCAGCAGTCCCCAGATAGAGACACCCCTCCACTTT. Its protein product is CASSPQIETPLHF.

This clonotype was recorded many times. This chain joins TRBV20-1 and TRBJ1-1; D is possibly TRBD1 (6 bases). The CDR3 runs 14 residues. Germline V gives CDR1 DFQATT, CDR2 SNEGSKA (reference sequence). V was pared by 2 bases and J by 3 bases, with 13 bases between. The CDR3 DNA sequence: TGCAGTGCTAGATTGGGGGCGAGGGACACTGAAGCTTTCTTT. It translates to CSARLGARDTEAFF.

This clonotype came up many times. CDR3 in amino acids: CASSYSPPGGYEQYF. The CDR3 nucleotides are TGTGCCAGCAGTTACTCCCCGCCGGGGGGATACGAGCAGTACTTC. This chain connects TRBV6-2 or TRBV6-3 to TRBJ2-7; 7 bases are a match to TRBD2. Germline CDR1 is MNHEY and CDR2 is SVGEGT. This CDR3 comprises 15 residues. With V trimmed by 0 bases and J by 4 bases, 6 bases remained unmatched.

This clonotype came up a few times. The V and J genes are TRBV29-1 and TRBJ2-4, with a tentative D call TRBD1 (6 bases). There are 13 residues in the CDR3. Trimming left V 6 bases short and J 6 bases short, with 15 bases between. Germline values: CDR1 SQVTM, CDR2 ANQGSEA. The CDR3 region has the DNA TGCAGCGTGCGAGGTGGACAGAGAAACATTCAGTACTTC. It codes for CSVRGGQRNIQYF.

In this sample, this clonotype turned up many times. J is TRBJ1-1 and V is TRBV24-1; D not resolved. This CDR3 is built from 13 residues. Germline CDR1 KGHDR, CDR2 SFDVKD. V was clipped by 5 bases and J by 1 base, with 7 bases between them. The DNA of the CDR3 is TGTGCCACCAGTGTCCAACAGAACACTGAAGCTTTCTTT. Amino acid sequence: CATSVQQNTEAFF.

V gene TRBV5-6 combines with J gene TRBJ2-7, with no clear D. There are 13 residues in the CDR3. Per the germline V gene, CDR1 is SGHDT and CDR2 is YYEEEE. V lost 1 base and J lost 7, with 12 bases in between. CDR3 protein: CASSLSFSEEQYF. CDR3 coding DNA: TGTGCCAGCAGCTTGTCTTTCAGTGAGGAGCAGTACTTC.

This rearrangement joins TRBV29-1 to TRBJ2-1, with 10 bases matching TRBD2. This CDR3 spans 12 amino acids. Germline assignment: CDR1 SQVTM and CDR2 ANQGSEA. V gave up 5 bases and J gave up 9 bases; unmatched junction bases: 4. Here the CDR3 reads CSVSSGSSEQFF. In DNA, the CDR3 is TGCAGCGTTTCTAGCGGGAGTAGTGAGCAGTTCTTC.

This clonotype was counted at least ten times. The V call is TRBV7-8, the J call TRBJ2-2; TRBD2 agrees at 7 bases. Looked up from germline, CDR1 is SGHVS and CDR2 is FQNEAQ. This CDR3 is 13 amino acids long. V lost 6 bases to trimming and J lost 3 bases; unmatched junction nucleotides: 1. The CDR3 coding sequence is TGTGCCAGCAGTACTAGCGACACCGGGGAGCTGTTTTTT. Translated: CASSTSDTGELFF.

This clonotype appeared many times. V is TRBV27 and J is TRBJ1-5; TRBD1 might be the D (5 bases). There are 13 residues in the CDR3. Germline V gives CDR1 MNHEY, CDR2 SMNVEV (reference sequence). The V and J ends lost 4 bases and 6 bases respectively, with 10 bases between them. Here the CDR3 reads CASSSKGRQPQHF. The DNA for the CDR3 is TGTGCCAGCAGTTCAAAGGGGCGTCAGCCCCAGCATTTT.

CDR3 nucleotide sequence: TGTGCCAGCAACACCCGGAACACTGAAGCTTTCTTT. This codes for CASNTRNTEAFF. The V call is TRBV12-3 or TRBV12-4, the J call TRBJ1-1; D is ambiguous. The V end was cut by 7 bases, the J end by 1 base, with 7 bases between. The CDR3 extends over 12 amino acids.

This clonotype was recorded many times. The V call is TRBV20-1, the J call TRBJ1-3; D is unresolved. Between the trimmed V and J ends, which lost 6 bases and 0 bases, there was a span of 12 bases. This CDR3 spans 14 amino acids. The germline V gene encodes CDR1 DFQATT and CDR2 SNEGSKA (reference sequence). The CDR3 region is CSATRGVSGNTIYF. CDR3 nucleotide sequence: TGCAGTGCCACCCGGGGAGTCTCTGGAAACACCATATATTTT.

This clonotype was detected ten times or more. The rearrangement uses TRBV7-9 and TRBJ1-3; unclear D gene. Deletions cut 0 bases from V and 0 bases from J, with 6 bases between. CDR1 is SEHNR, CDR2 FQNEAQ, per germline (reference sequence). The CDR3 sequence is 15 residues long. The CDR3 loop is CASSLAQLSGNTIYF. The CDR3, as DNA: TGTGCCAGCAGCTTAGCACAGCTCTCTGGAAACACCATATATTTT.

This clonotype has a handful of counts. Just one base apart from a much larger clone, this may be a read error. The conserved final phenylalanine or tryptophan is absent from the CDR3, which likely points to a read error. This chain uses TRBV28 with TRBJ2-1; the D is unclear. CDR3 size: 12 residues. Per the germline V gene, CDR1 is MDHEN and CDR2 is SYDVKM. Between the trimmed V and J ends, which lost 2 bases and 6 bases, there was a span of 5 bases. The CDR3 region has the DNA TGTGCCAGCAGTTTAGTGTCCAATGAGCAGTTCTCC. Amino acid sequence: CASSLVSNEQFS.

This clonotype appeared many times. The CDR3 DNA reads as TGTGCCAGCAGTGAAGTGGTCTTATATCAGCCCCAGCATTTT. This codes for CASSEVVLYQPQHF. V is TRBV2 and J is TRBJ1-5, with D uncertain. The germline V gene encodes CDR1 SNHLY and CDR2 FYNNEI. With 1 base removed from V and 5 bases from J, the gap between germline ends came to 9 bases. CDR3 length: 14 amino acids.

Only a few counts were recorded for this clonotype. The V and J genes are TRBV24-1 and TRBJ2-5; maybe TRBD1 (6 bases). Trimming pared 4 bases from V and 3 bases from J, leaving 14 bases between. From germline, CDR1 is KGHDR and CDR2 SFDVKD. The CDR3 is 15 amino acids. CDR3 DNA sequence: TGTGCCACCAGTGACGGGACAAGAGCTAAAGAGACCCAGTACTTC. Its translation is CATSDGTRAKETQYF.

This clonotype was seen repeatedly, ten times or more. V usage is TRBV12-5 and J usage is TRBJ2-7; D remains unclear. Germline loops: CDR1 LGHNT, CDR2 FRNRAP. Trimming pared 6 bases from V and 3 bases from J, leaving 9 bases between. CDR3 length: 12 amino acids. The CDR3 DNA reads as TGTGCTAGTGGCGCAGTTGACTACGAGCAGTACTTC. Translation gives CASGAVDYEQYF.

This clonotype was observed many times. The rearrangement uses TRBV28 and TRBJ2-1, with D perhaps TRBD2 (8 bases). V was pared by 2 bases and J by 10 bases, with 21 bases between. The germline gives CDR1 MDHEN, CDR2 SYDVKM. CDR3 length equals 16 residues. The CDR3 loop reads CASSLISSGGDREQFF. Here the CDR3 DNA reads TGTGCCAGCAGTTTAATTTCTTCGGGGGGGGACAGAGAGCAGTTCTTC.

This clonotype was counted ten times or more. The chain combines TRBV18 with TRBJ2-1; 7 positions agree with TRBD1. The ends lost 3 bases at V and 3 bases at J; junction bases unmatched: 8. This CDR3 has 16 residues. Looked up from germline, CDR1 is KGHSH and CDR2 is LQKENI. For the CDR3, the DNA is TGTGCCAGCTCACCCAGACAGGGCCTGAACTACAATGAGCAGTTCTTC. Protein: CASSPRQGLNYNEQFF.

This clonotype was picked up many times. The chain is built from TRBV2 and TRBJ1-4; the D is unclear. This CDR3 has 15 residues. Germline CDR1 reads SNHLY; CDR2 reads FYNNEI. The V gene lost 10 bases and the J gene lost 0 bases, with 15 bases spanning the gap. Here the CDR3 DNA reads TGTGCCACACAAGCTGACACTTCAACTAATGAAAAACTGTTTTTT. Protein product: CATQADTSTNEKLFF.

In its sample, this clonotype was seen many times. The CDR3 protein is CASSPTPGGAYEQYF. CDR3 sequence (DNA): TGTGCCAGCAGCCCAACTCCGGGAGGAGCCTACGAGCAGTACTTC. The chain has TRBV7-9 and TRBJ2-7, with 7 bases fitting TRBD2. The CDR3 is 15 amino acids. Trimming at V came to 5 bases and at J to 2 bases, leaving 9 bases not matched to a gene. Looked up from germline, CDR1 is SEHNR and CDR2 is FQNEAQ (reference sequence).

This clonotype showed up many times. The chain employs TRBV6-9 and TRBJ2-7; D is unclear. The CDR3 contains 16 residues. Germline V lookup: CDR1 MNHGY, CDR2 SVAAGI. The germline V and J ends were trimmed by 6 bases and 2 bases, with 20 bases remaining between them. The CDR3 sequence: CASREYGLGSTYEQYF. CDR3 nucleotide sequence: TGTGCCAGCAGAGAATACGGGCTAGGGTCCACCTACGAGCAGTACTTC.

This clonotype was detected ten times or more. The V gene is TRBV6-5, the J gene TRBJ1-1; 8 bases fit TRBD1. V was clipped by 2 bases and J by 5 bases; unmatched bases: 10. From germline, CDR1 is MNHEY and CDR2 SVGAGI. The CDR3 is 16 residues long. In DNA, the CDR3 is TGTGCCAGCAGTTACCCCAACGGACAGGGTGAAACTGAAGCTTTCTTT. Protein: CASSYPNGQGETEAFF.

This clonotype has just a few counts. This may be a read error: a much more frequent sequence differs by one nucleotide. The CDR3 does not end in the conserved phenylalanine or tryptophan, so this is likely a read error. The chain carries TRBV5-5 and TRBJ2-7; D remains unclear. The CDR3 runs to 14 residues. In germline, CDR1 is SGHKS, CDR2 YYEKEE (reference sequence). Trimming removed 0 bases from V and 6 bases from J, with 13 bases in between. CDR3 in DNA: TGTGCCAGCAGCTTGGAGGTAGGATCGGGCGAGCAGTACTCC. Translation: CASSLEVGSGEQYS.

Ten or more counts support this clonotype. The chain is built from TRBV12-3 or TRBV12-4 and TRBJ1-1; D remains ambiguous. V was clipped by 3 bases and J by 8 bases, with 16 bases between them. The CDR3 is made up of 14 amino acids. CDR3 DNA: TGTGCCAGCAGTTTCGAGCAGTCCTCTACCGAAGCTTTCTTT. Translated, it gives CASSFEQSSTEAFF.

The chain recombines TRBV12-3 or TRBV12-4 with TRBJ1-2; D is uncertain. V was pared by 7 bases and J by 8 bases, with 20 bases between. This CDR3 region has 14 residues. CDR3 residues: CASTRRGPSWGYTF. The CDR3 region has the DNA TGTGCCAGCACCCGAAGAGGTCCGTCCTGGGGCTACACCTTC.

This clonotype showed up many times. V usage is TRBV28 and J usage is TRBJ1-1, with 9 bases aligning to TRBD1. CDR1 and CDR2 from the germline V gene are MDHEN and SYDVKM. This CDR3 has 18 residues. V lost 2 bases, J lost 0 bases, and 10 bases stayed unmatched. The CDR3 loop is CASSLPTGTGPLNTEAFF. The CDR3 DNA sequence: TGTGCCAGCAGTTTACCAACCGGGACAGGGCCCCTGAACACTGAAGCTTTCTTT.

The sample holds many counts of this clonotype. The J gene is TRBJ1-3, the V gene TRBV10-3; D gene uncertain. V shed 8 bases and J shed 7 bases, with 12 bases lying between them. This CDR3 contains 12 residues. Germline assignment: CDR1 ENHRY and CDR2 SYGVKD. The CDR3 loop reads CAIGGGSNTIYF. CDR3 nucleotides: TGTGCCATCGGTGGAGGGTCGAACACCATATATTTT.

This clonotype was detected ten times or more. J is TRBJ2-7 and V is TRBV6-2 or TRBV6-3, with D tentatively TRBD1 or TRBD2 (5 bases each). Germline-derived CDR1 and CDR2 are MNHEY and SVGEGT. The CDR3 loop spans 15 amino acids. Between the trimmed V and J ends, which lost 7 bases and 3 bases, there was a span of 19 bases. The CDR3 reads CASTYLPGPIYEQYF. The CDR3 DNA is TGTGCCAGCACATACCTTCCGGGACCCATCTACGAGCAGTACTTC.

This chain links TRBV11-2 with TRBJ2-5; 10 bases map to TRBD1. This CDR3 contains 17 residues. CDR1 is SGHAT, CDR2 FQNNGV, per germline. Trimming at V came to 1 base and at J to 4 bases, leaving 9 bases not matched to a gene. The CDR3 DNA reads TGTGCCAGCAGCTTAGTTGGCGGGACAGGGGTTGCAGAGACCCAGTACTTC. It translates to CASSLVGGTGVAETQYF.

The gene calls are TRBV29-1 and TRBJ2-3, with TRBD2 identical over 7 bases. Looked up from germline, CDR1 is SQVTM and CDR2 is ANQGSEA. Trimming at V came to 7 bases and at J to 0 bases, leaving 7 bases not matched to a gene. CDR3 size: 14 residues. CDR3: CSGIAGLSTDTQYF. The DNA of the CDR3 is TGCAGCGGTATAGCGGGTCTTAGCACAGATACGCAGTATTTT.